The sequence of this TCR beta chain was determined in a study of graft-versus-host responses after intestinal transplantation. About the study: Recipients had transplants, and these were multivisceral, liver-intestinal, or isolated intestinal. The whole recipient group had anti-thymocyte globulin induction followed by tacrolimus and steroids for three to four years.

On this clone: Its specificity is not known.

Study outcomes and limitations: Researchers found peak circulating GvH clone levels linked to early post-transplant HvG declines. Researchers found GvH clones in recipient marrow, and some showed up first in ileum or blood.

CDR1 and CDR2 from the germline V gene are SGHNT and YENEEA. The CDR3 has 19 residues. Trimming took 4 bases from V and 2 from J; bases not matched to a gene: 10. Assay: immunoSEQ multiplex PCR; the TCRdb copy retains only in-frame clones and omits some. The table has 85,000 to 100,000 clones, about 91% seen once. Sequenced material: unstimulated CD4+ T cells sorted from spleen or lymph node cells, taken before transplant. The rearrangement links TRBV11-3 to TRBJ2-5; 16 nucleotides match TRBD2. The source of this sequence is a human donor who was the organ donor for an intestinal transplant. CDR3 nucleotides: TGTGCCAGCAGCTCGACGTGGGGGACTAGCGGGGGGGTACAAGAGACCCAGTACTTC. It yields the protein CASSSTWGTSGGVQETQYF.